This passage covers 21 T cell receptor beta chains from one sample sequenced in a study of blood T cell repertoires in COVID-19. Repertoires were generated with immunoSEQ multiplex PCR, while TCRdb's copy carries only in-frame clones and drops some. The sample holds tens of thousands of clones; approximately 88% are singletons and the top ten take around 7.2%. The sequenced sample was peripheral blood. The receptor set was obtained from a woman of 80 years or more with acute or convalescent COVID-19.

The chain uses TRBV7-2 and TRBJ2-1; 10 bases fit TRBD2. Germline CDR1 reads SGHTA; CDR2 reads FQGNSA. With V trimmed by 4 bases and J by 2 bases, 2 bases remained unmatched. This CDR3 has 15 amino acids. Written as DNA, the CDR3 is TGTGCCAGCAGCTCCCTAGCGGGGGCCTACAATGAGCAGTTCTTC. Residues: CASSSLAGAYNEQFF.

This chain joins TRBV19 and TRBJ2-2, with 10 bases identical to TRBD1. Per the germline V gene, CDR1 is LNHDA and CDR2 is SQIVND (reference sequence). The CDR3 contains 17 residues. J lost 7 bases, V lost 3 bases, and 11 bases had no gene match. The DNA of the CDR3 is TGTGCCAGTAGTATGAGGGTTGACAGGGGGCAAGGCGGGGAGCTGTTTTTT. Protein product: CASSMRVDRGQGGELFF.

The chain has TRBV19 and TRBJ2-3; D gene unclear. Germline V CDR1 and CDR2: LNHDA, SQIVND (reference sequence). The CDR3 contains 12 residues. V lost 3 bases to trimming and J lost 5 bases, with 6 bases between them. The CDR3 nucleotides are TGTGCCAGTAGTATTGATAGAGATACGCAGTATTTT. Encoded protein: CASSIDRDTQYF.

In nucleotides, the CDR3 is TGCGCCAGCAGACCCGGGACAGGGAGGTATGCTGAAGCTTTCTTT. This sequence encodes CASRPGTGRYAEAFF. V gene TRBV5-1 combines with J gene TRBJ1-1; 9 bases align to TRBD1. CDR1 SGHRS and CDR2 YFSETQ come from the germline V gene. V dropped 5 bases and J dropped 6; count of bases not matched to a gene: 11. The CDR3 is made up of 15 amino acids. Filled out from reference TRBV5-1 and TRBJ1-1, the complete variable domain reads KAGVTQTPRYLIKTRGQQVTLSCSPISGHRSVSWYQQTPGQGLQFLFEYFSETQRNKGNFPGRFSGRQFSNSRSEMNVSTLELGDSALYLCASRPGTGRYAEAFFGQGTRLTVV.

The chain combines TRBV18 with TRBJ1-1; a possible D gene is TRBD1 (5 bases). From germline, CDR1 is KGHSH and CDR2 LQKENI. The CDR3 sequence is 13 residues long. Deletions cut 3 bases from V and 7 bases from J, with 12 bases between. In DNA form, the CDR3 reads TGTGCCAGCTCACCCCAGAGCACAGGTGAAGCTTTCTTT. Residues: CASSPQSTGEAFF.

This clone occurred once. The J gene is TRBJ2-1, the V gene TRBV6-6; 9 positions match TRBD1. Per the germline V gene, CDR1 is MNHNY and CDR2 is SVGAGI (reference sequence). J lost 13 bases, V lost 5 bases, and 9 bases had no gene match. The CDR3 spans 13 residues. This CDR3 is CASSRRDREDQFF. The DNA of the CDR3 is TGTGCCAGCAGTAGACGGGACAGGGAGGACCAGTTCTTC.

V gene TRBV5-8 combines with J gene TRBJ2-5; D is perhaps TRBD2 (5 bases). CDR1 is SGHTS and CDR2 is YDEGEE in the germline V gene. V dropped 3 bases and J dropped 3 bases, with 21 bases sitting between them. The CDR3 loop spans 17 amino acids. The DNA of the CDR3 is TGTGCCAGCAGCTCCACGGCACGAGGGTTTCGGGAAGAGACCCAGTACTTC. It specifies CASSSTARGFREETQYF.

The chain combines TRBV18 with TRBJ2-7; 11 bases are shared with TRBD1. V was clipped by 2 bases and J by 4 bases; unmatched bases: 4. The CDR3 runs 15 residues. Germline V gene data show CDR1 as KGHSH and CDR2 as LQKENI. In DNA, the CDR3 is TGTGCCAGCTCACCAGGAGGGACAGGGGGTTACGAGCAGTACTTC. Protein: CASSPGGTGGYEQYF.

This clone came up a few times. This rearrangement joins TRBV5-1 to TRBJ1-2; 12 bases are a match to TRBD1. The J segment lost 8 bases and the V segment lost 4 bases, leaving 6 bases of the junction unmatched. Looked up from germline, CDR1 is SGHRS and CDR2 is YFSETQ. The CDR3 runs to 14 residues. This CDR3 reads CASSIGTGGEGYTF. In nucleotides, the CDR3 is TGCGCCAGCAGCATAGGGACAGGGGGCGAGGGCTACACCTTC. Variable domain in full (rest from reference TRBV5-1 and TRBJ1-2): KAGVTQTPRYLIKTRGQQVTLSCSPISGHRSVSWYQQTPGQGLQFLFEYFSETQRNKGNFPGRFSGRQFSNSRSEMNVSTLELGDSALYLCASSIGTGGEGYTFGSGTRLTVV.

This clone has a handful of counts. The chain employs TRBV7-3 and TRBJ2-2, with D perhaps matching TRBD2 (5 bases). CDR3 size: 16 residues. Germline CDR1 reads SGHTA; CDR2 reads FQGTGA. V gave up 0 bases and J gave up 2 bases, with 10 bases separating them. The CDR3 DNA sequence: TGTGCCAGCAGCTTAACTGGTGGGAGTAACACCGGGGAGCTGTTTTTT. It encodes CASSLTGGSNTGELFF.

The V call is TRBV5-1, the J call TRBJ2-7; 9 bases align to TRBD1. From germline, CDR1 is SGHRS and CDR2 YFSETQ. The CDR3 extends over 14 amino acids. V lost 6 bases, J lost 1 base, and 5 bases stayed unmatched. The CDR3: CASTSGTGSYEQYF. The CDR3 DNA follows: TGCGCCAGCACCTCAGGGACAGGGTCCTACGAGCAGTACTTC. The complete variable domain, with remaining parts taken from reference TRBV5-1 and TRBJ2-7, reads KAGVTQTPRYLIKTRGQQVTLSCSPISGHRSVSWYQQTPGQGLQFLFEYFSETQRNKGNFPGRFSGRQFSNSRSEMNVSTLELGDSALYLCASTSGTGSYEQYFGPGTRLTVT.

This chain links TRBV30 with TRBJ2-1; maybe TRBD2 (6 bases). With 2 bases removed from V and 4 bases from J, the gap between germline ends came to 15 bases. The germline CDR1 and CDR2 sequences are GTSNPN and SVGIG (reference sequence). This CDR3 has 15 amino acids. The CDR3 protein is CAWSNEWGVYNEQFF. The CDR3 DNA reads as TGTGCCTGGAGTAACGAGTGGGGGGTTTACAATGAGCAGTTCTTC.

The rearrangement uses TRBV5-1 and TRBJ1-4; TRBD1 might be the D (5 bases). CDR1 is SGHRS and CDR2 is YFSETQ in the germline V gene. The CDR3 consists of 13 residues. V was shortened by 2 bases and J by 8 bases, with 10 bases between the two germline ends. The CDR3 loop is CASSFGAREKLFF. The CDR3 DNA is TGCGCCAGCAGCTTTGGGGCAAGGGAAAAACTGTTTTTT.

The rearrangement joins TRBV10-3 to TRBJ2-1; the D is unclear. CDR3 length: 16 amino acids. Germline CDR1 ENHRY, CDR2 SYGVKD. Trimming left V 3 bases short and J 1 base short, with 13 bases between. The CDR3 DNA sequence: TGTGCCATCAGTGAATCCGGTCTATCTTCCTACAATGAGCAGTTCTTC. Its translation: CAISESGLSSYNEQFF.

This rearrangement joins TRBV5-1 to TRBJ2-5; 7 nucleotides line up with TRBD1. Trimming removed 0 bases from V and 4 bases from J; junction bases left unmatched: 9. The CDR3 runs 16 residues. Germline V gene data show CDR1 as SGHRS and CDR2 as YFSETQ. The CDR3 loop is CASSLGLGTVRETQYF. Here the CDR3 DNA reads TGCGCCAGCAGCTTGGGGCTCGGGACAGTGAGAGAGACCCAGTACTTC.

The CDR3 loop is CASSRQGARGYTF. The CDR3 coding sequence is TGTGCCAGCAGCCGACAGGGGGCGAGGGGCTACACCTTC. This chain connects TRBV5-5 to TRBJ1-2; 10 nucleotides match TRBD1. The germline V gene encodes CDR1 SGHKS and CDR2 YYEKEE (reference sequence). V was clipped by 4 bases and J by 8 bases; unmatched bases: 5. The CDR3 totals 13 residues.

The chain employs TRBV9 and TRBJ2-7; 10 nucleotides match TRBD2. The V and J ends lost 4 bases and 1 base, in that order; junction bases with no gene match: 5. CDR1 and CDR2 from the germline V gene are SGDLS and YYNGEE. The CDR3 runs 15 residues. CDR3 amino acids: CASSPRTSGSYEQYF. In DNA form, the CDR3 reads TGTGCCAGCAGCCCTCGGACTAGCGGATCCTACGAGCAGTACTTC.

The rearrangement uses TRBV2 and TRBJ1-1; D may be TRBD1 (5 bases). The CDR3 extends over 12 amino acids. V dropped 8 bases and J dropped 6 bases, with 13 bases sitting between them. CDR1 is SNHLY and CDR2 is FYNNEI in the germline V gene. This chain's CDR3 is CASGAAGPEAFF. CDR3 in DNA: TGTGCCAGCGGGGCCGCCGGCCCTGAAGCTTTCTTT. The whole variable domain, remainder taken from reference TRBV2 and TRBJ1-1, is EPEVTQTPSHQVTQMGQEVILRCVPISNHLYFYWYRQILGQKVEFLVSFYNNEISEKSEIFDDQFSVERPDGSNFTLKIRSTKLEDSAMYFCASGAAGPEAFFGQGTRLTVV.

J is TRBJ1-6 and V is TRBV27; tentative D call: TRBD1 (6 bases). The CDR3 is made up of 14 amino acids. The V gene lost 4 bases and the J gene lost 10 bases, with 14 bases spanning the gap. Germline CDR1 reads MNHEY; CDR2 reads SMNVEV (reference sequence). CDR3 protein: CASSSYDRQSPLHF. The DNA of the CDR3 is TGTGCCAGCAGTTCCTACGACAGGCAATCACCCCTCCACTTT.

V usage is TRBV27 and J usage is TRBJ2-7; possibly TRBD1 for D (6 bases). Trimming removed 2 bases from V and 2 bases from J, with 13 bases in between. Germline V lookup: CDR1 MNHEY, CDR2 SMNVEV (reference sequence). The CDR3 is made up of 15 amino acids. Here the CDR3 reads CASSLRQAAAYEQYF. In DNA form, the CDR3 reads TGTGCCAGCAGTTTACGACAGGCAGCCGCCTACGAGCAGTACTTC.

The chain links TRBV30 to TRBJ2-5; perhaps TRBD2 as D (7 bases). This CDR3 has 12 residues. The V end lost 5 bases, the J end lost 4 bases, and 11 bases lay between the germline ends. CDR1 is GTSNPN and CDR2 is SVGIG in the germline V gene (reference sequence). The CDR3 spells CAWGRGGETQYF. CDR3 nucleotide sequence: TGTGCCTGGGGAAGGGGGGGAGAGACCCAGTACTTC.